One sample yielded the 27 T cell receptor beta chains listed below, sequenced in a study of memory B cells and T cells in multiple sclerosis. Which antigens these TCRs recognize remains unknown. Assay used: immunoSEQ multiplex PCR; TCRdb lists only in-frame clones, some missing. The sample carries about 46,000 clones, almost 85% recorded once. Stimulus-free culture yielded autoproliferating CFSE-dim and non-proliferating CFSE-high T cells, each sequenced separately. 40 million to 50 million CFSE-labeled PBMCs were cultured around 7 days unstimulated, then replicate wells were pooled. The sample was PBMCs from blood kept in culture. The receptors come from a human donor with multiple sclerosis.

The table lists this clone with a count of one. The rearrangement joins TRBV19 to TRBJ1-5, with D unclear. V lost 5 bases and J lost 2, with 13 bases in between. The CDR3 loop spans 15 amino acids. Germline V gene sequence: CDR1 LNHDA, CDR2 SQIVND (reference sequence). DNA for the CDR3: TGTGCCAGTAGTCCGGGGTCCCGGGGCAATCAGCCCCAGCATTTT. Its protein is CASSPGSRGNQPQHF.

The CDR3 here is CASSYGGQPYGYTF. The CDR3 region has the DNA TGTGCCAGCAGTTACGGGGGACAGCCCTATGGCTACACCTTC. V gene TRBV6-5 combines with J gene TRBJ1-2; 7 bases fit TRBD1. V dropped 2 bases and J dropped 4; count of bases not matched to a gene: 4. CDR1 and CDR2 (germline): MNHEY, SVGAGI. The CDR3 has 14 amino acids.

In this sample, this clone turned up once. This chain joins TRBV7-9 and TRBJ1-1; D is uncertain. Germline V gene sequence: CDR1 SEHNR, CDR2 FQNEAQ (reference sequence). This CDR3 comprises 14 residues. V was pared by 3 bases and J by 5 bases, with 13 bases between. CDR3 sequence reads: CASSFEGRRTEAFF. CDR3 DNA: TGTGCCAGCAGCTTTGAAGGACGTAGGACTGAAGCTTTCTTT. The variable domain in full, with the rest retrieved from reference TRBV7-9 and TRBJ1-1, is DTGVSQNPRHKITKRGQNVTFRCDPISEHNRLYWYRQTLGQGPEFLTYFQNEAQLEKSRLLSDRFSAERPKGSFSTLEIQRTEQGDSAMYLCASSFEGRRTEAFFGQGTRLTVV.

This chain uses TRBV7-2 with TRBJ2-5; the D call may be TRBD1 or TRBD2 (5 bases each). The CDR3 totals 15 residues. From germline, CDR1 is SGHTA and CDR2 FQGNSA. Between the trimmed V and J ends, which lost 0 bases and 2 bases, there was a span of 10 bases. The CDR3 coding sequence is TGTGCCAGCAGCTTAGCAGGGACCCGTCAAGAGACCCAGTACTTC. The encoded protein is CASSLAGTRQETQYF. The entire variable domain, with the rest obtained from reference TRBV7-2 and TRBJ2-5, is as follows: GAGVSQSPSNKVTEKGKDVELRCDPISGHTALYWYRQSLGQGLEFLIYFQGNSAPDKSGLPSDRFSAERTGGSVSTLTIQRTQQEDSAVYLCASSLAGTRQETQYFGPGTRLLVL.

The rearrangement joins TRBV5-1 to TRBJ2-2; D unresolved. The CDR3 is 13 residues long. Germline V gene sequence: CDR1 SGHRS, CDR2 YFSETQ. Trimming removed 0 bases at V and 7 bases at J, with 7 bases between. Here the CDR3 reads CASSLASSGELFF. CDR3 in DNA: TGCGCCAGCAGCTTGGCGTCTAGCGGGGAGCTGTTTTTT.

The rearrangement joins TRBV9 to TRBJ1-2; D not certain. The CDR3 is 14 amino acids. V lost 4 bases and J lost 0, with 10 bases in between. The germline CDR1 and CDR2 sequences are SGDLS and YYNGEE. The CDR3 DNA sequence: TGTGCCAGCAGCACGCGGACCGCTAACTATGGCTACACCTTC. Encoded protein: CASSTRTANYGYTF.

V usage is TRBV7-2 and J usage is TRBJ2-7; 8 bases line up with TRBD1. CDR3 size: 14 residues. Trimming took 1 base from V and 3 from J; bases not matched to a gene: 2. Germline V gene sequence: CDR1 SGHTA, CDR2 FQGNSA. The CDR3 nucleotides read TGTGCCAGCAGCTTAGTCGGACAGGGCTACGAGCAGTACTTC. Protein sequence: CASSLVGQGYEQYF.

V and J are TRBV27 and TRBJ1-1; D not resolved. Deletions cut 4 bases from V and 1 base from J, with 13 bases between. This CDR3 has 15 residues. Germline V gene sequence: CDR1 MNHEY, CDR2 SMNVEV (reference sequence). The CDR3 nucleotides are TGTGCCAGCAGTTCCCCGAGGCACTCGAACACTGAAGCTTTCTTT. Protein product: CASSSPRHSNTEAFF.

This clone was detected once. The rearrangement links TRBV30 to TRBJ2-3, with TRBD2 identical over 11 bases. From germline, CDR1 is GTSNPN and CDR2 SVGIG (reference sequence). V lost 2 bases, J lost 2 bases, and 12 bases stayed unmatched. The CDR3 is 18 residues long. CDR3 amino acids: CAWSWGTTSGGYTDTQYF. CDR3 nucleotide sequence: TGTGCCTGGAGTTGGGGGACTACTAGCGGGGGTTACACAGATACGCAGTATTTT.

CDR3 DNA sequence: TGTGCCAGCAGGGACGAGCGGGGGGCCGGGGATACGCAGTATTTT. This codes for CASRDERGAGDTQYF. The chain couples TRBV11-2 to TRBJ2-3; 9 bases align to TRBD2. Germline loops: CDR1 SGHAT, CDR2 FQNNGV. V was pared by 6 bases and J by 6 bases, with 10 bases of the junction left unmatched. The CDR3 is 15 residues long.

The CDR3 reads CASSLEGLQQFF. The DNA for the CDR3 is TGTGCCAGCAGCTTAGAAGGACTTCAGCAGTTCTTC. The chain joins TRBV7-8 to TRBJ2-1; D is perhaps TRBD2 (5 bases). Germline assignment: CDR1 SGHVS and CDR2 FQNEAQ. The CDR3 loop spans 12 amino acids. The V end lost 1 base, the J end lost 11 bases, and 9 bases lay between the germline ends.

The rearrangement links TRBV28 to TRBJ2-5, with 8 bases lining up with TRBD2. This CDR3 has 16 amino acids. Germline lookup yields CDR1 MDHEN and CDR2 SYDVKM. Trimming removed 3 bases from V and 3 bases from J; junction bases left unmatched: 9. The CDR3 loop is CASSFLYGGEKETQYF. CDR3 bases: TGTGCCAGCAGTTTCCTGTACGGGGGGGAGAAAGAGACCCAGTACTTC.

CDR3 in DNA: TGTGCCAGCAGCTGGGGACTAGCGGAGTCCTACGAGCAGTACTTC. The encoded protein is CASSWGLAESYEQYF. The chain links TRBV5-6 to TRBJ2-7; 11 bases align to TRBD2. CDR3 length equals 15 residues. Germline lookup yields CDR1 SGHDT and CDR2 YYEEEE. The junction had 3 bases not matched to a gene; V was cut back by 3 bases and J by 1 base.

The chain has TRBV18 and TRBJ2-5; D not certain. The CDR3 runs to 13 residues. The germline CDR1 and CDR2 sequences are KGHSH and LQKENI. Between the trimmed V and J ends, which lost 2 bases and 4 bases, there was a span of 8 bases. In DNA, the CDR3 is TGTGCCAGCTCACCAGCCGGGTTAGAGACCCAGTACTTC. Translation: CASSPAGLETQYF.

This chain connects TRBV7-7 to TRBJ2-1, with D perhaps TRBD2 (5 bases). There are 13 residues in the CDR3. The germline V gene has CDR1 SSHAT and CDR2 FNYEAQ (reference sequence). V was shortened by 5 bases and J by 7 bases, with 12 bases between the two germline ends. In DNA, the CDR3 is TGTGCCAGCAGCGCGAATCCGGGGAATGAGCAGTTCTTC. Its translation: CASSANPGNEQFF.

This rearrangement joins TRBV10-2 to TRBJ2-1, with 8 positions matching TRBD2. Trimming took 7 bases from V and 6 from J; bases not matched to a gene: 5. The CDR3 runs 13 residues. Germline V gene data show CDR1 as WSHSY and CDR2 as SAAADI. CDR3 in DNA: TGCGCCAGCACGGACCGGGGGGGCAATGAGCAGTTCTTC. It specifies CASTDRGGNEQFF.

The chain joins TRBV5-8 to TRBJ1-1; D is perhaps TRBD1 (5 bases). The CDR3 totals 17 residues. CDR1 is SGHTS and CDR2 is YDEGEE in the germline V gene. V was shortened by 0 bases and J by 7 bases, with 22 bases between the two germline ends. The CDR3 loop is CASSLAFGRAGLGEAFF. CDR3 DNA sequence: TGTGCCAGCAGCTTGGCATTTGGCAGGGCTGGATTGGGTGAAGCTTTCTTT. The full variable domain, completed using reference TRBV5-8 and TRBJ1-1, is EAGVTQSPTHLIKTRGQQATLRCSPISGHTSVYWYQQALGLGLQFLLWYDEGEERNRGNFPPRFSGRQFPNYSSELNVNALELEDSALYLCASSLAFGRAGLGEAFFGQGTRLTVV.

This clone showed up just once. This rearrangement joins TRBV4-1 to TRBJ1-2; D uncertain. V was clipped by 1 base and J by 4 bases, with 16 bases between them. The CDR3 is 16 amino acids. The germline CDR1 and CDR2 sequences are MGHRA and YSYEKL. The DNA of the CDR3 is TGCGCCAGCAGCCAAGTTGCGTTGGTAACTACCTATGGCTACACCTTC. Amino acids: CASSQVALVTTYGYTF.

The J gene is TRBJ1-2, the V gene TRBV4-3; the match to TRBD1 covers 9 bases. The germline V gene encodes CDR1 LGHNA and CDR2 YSLEER. Germline trimming cut 6 bases from V and 4 bases from J; bases unmatched to any gene: 12. This CDR3 comprises 16 residues. CDR3 residues: CASSPEGQGSSYGYTF. The CDR3 DNA sequence: TGCGCCAGCAGTCCAGAGGGACAGGGTAGTAGCTATGGCTACACCTTC.

This rearrangement joins TRBV28 to TRBJ1-3, with 8 bases matching TRBD1. The CDR3 has 15 residues. The V gene end was trimmed by 6 bases and the J gene end by 0 bases; junction bases not matched to a gene: 4. Germline V gene lookup returns CDR1 MDHEN and CDR2 SYDVKM. For the CDR3, the DNA is TGTGCCAGCAGACCTACAGGGGGCTCTGGAAACACCATATATTTT. Its translation is CASRPTGGSGNTIYF.

Only a few counts were recorded for this clone. The rearrangement links TRBV4-1 to TRBJ1-3; tentatively, D is TRBD1 (6 bases). The CDR3 runs to 17 residues. Trimming took off 4 bases at V and 0 bases at J, with 16 bases between the two ends. Germline-derived CDR1 and CDR2 are MGHRA and YSYEKL. The CDR3, as DNA: TGCGCCAGCAGCCGCCCAGGGGCAGGGCCCTCTGGAAACACCATATATTTT. Protein: CASSRPGAGPSGNTIYF.

This clone was seen just once. The chain employs TRBV30 and TRBJ1-1; D unresolved. Trimming cost V 5 bases and J 5 bases, with 9 bases left between them. Germline-derived CDR1 and CDR2 are GTSNPN and SVGIG (reference sequence). The length of the CDR3 is 11 residues. The CDR3 protein is CAWLRETEAFF. In DNA, the CDR3 is TGTGCCTGGCTACGGGAGACTGAAGCTTTCTTT. Based on the CDR3 plus reference TRBV30 and TRBJ1-1, the full variable domain is SQTIHQWPATLVQPVGSPLSLECTVEGTSNPNLYWYRQAAGRGLQLLFYSVGIGQISSEVPQNLSASRPQDRQFILSSKKLLLSDSGFYLCAWLRETEAFFGQGTRLTVV.

The rearrangement joins TRBV28 to TRBJ1-3; 7 nucleotides match TRBD1. J gave up 5 bases and V 3 bases, and 13 bases lay outside the gene matches. The CDR3 is 17 amino acids. The germline V gene has CDR1 MDHEN and CDR2 SYDVKM. This CDR3 reads CASSLNRDRFLRNTIYF. CDR3 in DNA: TGTGCCAGCAGTTTGAACCGGGACAGATTTTTAAGAAACACCATATATTTT. The variable domain in full, with the rest retrieved from reference TRBV28 and TRBJ1-3, is DVKVTQSSRYLVKRTGEKVFLECVQDMDHENMFWYRQDPGLGLRLIYFSYDVKMKEKGDIPEGYSVSREKKERFSLILESASTNQTSMYLCASSLNRDRFLRNTIYFGEGSWLTVV.

V is TRBV13 and J is TRBJ2-5; perhaps TRBD2 as D (6 bases). The CDR3 length is 14 residues. V was cut by 5 bases and J by 4 bases, with 14 bases left in between. Germline CDR1 PRHDT, CDR2 FYEKMQ (reference sequence). In DNA, the CDR3 is TGTGCCAGCAGCAGGCGGCAGGGAGGAGAGACCCAGTACTTC. It yields the protein CASSRRQGGETQYF.

J is TRBJ1-1 and V is TRBV2; maybe TRBD1 (5 bases). The CDR3 loop spans 13 amino acids. The ends were cut back, 1 base at V and 3 bases at J, with 6 bases in the middle. Per the germline V gene, CDR1 is SNHLY and CDR2 is FYNNEI. The DNA for the CDR3 is TGTGCCAGCAGTGAAGGCAGGGACACTGAAGCTTTCTTT. The encoded protein is CASSEGRDTEAFF.

This clone was detected once. The chain has TRBV4-1 and TRBJ1-1; 9 nucleotides align to TRBD1. Per the germline V gene, CDR1 is MGHRA and CDR2 is YSYEKL. The CDR3 consists of 15 residues. J gave up 1 base and V 3 bases, and 3 bases lay outside the gene matches. CDR3 sequence (DNA): TGCGCCAGCAGCCAGATGGGACAGGGGAACACTGAAGCTTTCTTT. Its protein is CASSQMGQGNTEAFF.

The gene calls are TRBV30 and TRBJ2-4; weak D call: TRBD1 (5 bases). The germline V and J ends were trimmed by 0 bases and 8 bases, with 14 bases remaining between them. The CDR3 covers 14 residues. Germline V gene lookup returns CDR1 GTSNPN and CDR2 SVGIG (reference sequence). The CDR3 sequence: CAWSVGVIGHIQYF. In DNA form, the CDR3 reads TGTGCCTGGAGTGTAGGGGTCATCGGGCACATTCAGTACTTC. Looking up the rest from reference TRBV30 and TRBJ2-4 gives the full variable domain: SQTIHQWPATLVQPVGSPLSLECTVEGTSNPNLYWYRQAAGRGLQLLFYSVGIGQISSEVPQNLSASRPQDRQFILSSKKLLLSDSGFYLCAWSVGVIGHIQYFGAGTRLSVL.